One and the same sample provided the 27 T cell receptor beta chains below, sequenced in a study of blood T cell repertoires in COVID-19. The table came from immunoSEQ multiplex PCR; TCRdb's copy has only in-frame clones and leaves some out. The repertoire holds 190,000 or so clones, with roughly 90% as singletons. Sequenced material: peripheral blood. The receptors shown here come from a man aged 35-49 years with acute or convalescent COVID-19.

This CDR3 is CASSSQGRTSTDTQYF. The CDR3 region has the DNA TGCGCCAGCAGCTCACAGGGGCGCACTAGCACAGATACGCAGTATTTT. The chain uses TRBV5-1 and TRBJ2-3, with 7 bases lining up with TRBD1. Germline CDR1 and CDR2: SGHRS and YFSETQ. V trimming: 3 bases; J trimming: 0 bases; junction bases outside the gene matches: 7. CDR3 length: 16 amino acids.

The chain recombines TRBV4-1 with TRBJ2-7; 7 bases map to TRBD1. The germline V gene encodes CDR1 MGHRA and CDR2 YSYEKL. The junction had 12 bases not matched to a gene; V was cut back by 4 bases and J by 6 bases. The CDR3 is 15 amino acids. Here the CDR3 DNA reads TGCGCCAGCAGCCCCACAGGGGCAGTCTATTCCGAGCAGTACTTC. Encoded protein: CASSPTGAVYSEQYF.

This chain uses TRBV5-4 with TRBJ1-3, with a weak D call TRBD1 (5 bases). The CDR3 totals 16 residues. The V end was cut by 3 bases, the J end by 1 base, with 14 bases between. Per germline, CDR1 SGHNT and CDR2 YYREEE (reference sequence). The CDR3 here is CASSSFGGDSGNTIYF. The DNA for the CDR3 is TGTGCCAGCAGCTCATTCGGGGGGGATTCTGGAAACACCATATATTTT.

The chain recombines TRBV5-1 with TRBJ2-7; tentatively, D is TRBD1 (5 bases). CDR1 and CDR2 from the germline V gene are SGHRS and YFSETQ. V was shortened by 0 bases and J by 3 bases, with 7 bases between the two germline ends. The CDR3 has 13 amino acids. CDR3 region: CASSLEGLYEQYF. The CDR3 nucleotides are TGCGCCAGCAGCTTGGAGGGGCTCTACGAGCAGTACTTC.

The CDR3 is CASSPAGESNSPLHF. CDR3 nucleotides: TGTGCCAGCAGCCCGGCGGGGGAATCCAATTCACCCCTCCACTTT. This chain uses TRBV4-2 with TRBJ1-6, with D possibly being TRBD1 (5 bases). The ends were cut back, 4 bases at V and 7 bases at J, with 14 bases in the middle. CDR1 LGHNA and CDR2 YNFKEQ come from the germline V gene. This CDR3 is 15 amino acids long.

The rearrangement joins TRBV10-2 to TRBJ1-6; TRBD1 is a possible D gene (6 bases). V lost 3 bases, J lost 7 bases, and 16 bases lay in between. CDR1 and CDR2 (germline): WSHSY, SAAADI. CDR3 length equals 16 residues. CDR3 residues: CASSDITAGVNSPLHF. The CDR3 nucleotides read TGCGCCAGCAGTGATATCACAGCAGGGGTAAATTCACCCCTCCACTTT.

The V call is TRBV5-4, the J call TRBJ1-2, with 8 bases aligning to TRBD1. Germline V gene lookup returns CDR1 SGHNT and CDR2 YYREEE (reference sequence). This CDR3 is 14 amino acids long. CDR3 residues: CVYRDRRADYGYTF. The CDR3 coding sequence is TGTGTCTACCGGGACAGGAGGGCGGACTATGGCTACACCTTC. The whole variable domain, filled in from reference TRBV5-4 and TRBJ1-2, reads ETGVTQSPTHLIKTRGQQVTLRCSSQSGHNTVSWYQQALGQGPQFIFQYYREEENGRGNFPPRFSGLQFPNYSSELNVNALELDDSALYLCVYRDRRADYGYTFGSGTRLTVV.

CDR3 coding DNA: TGCGCCAGCAGCTTGGCCAGGCAGGCTGGGGCCAACGTCCTGACTTTC. Amino acids: CASSLARQAGANVLTF. The chain employs TRBV5-1 and TRBJ2-6, with D unclear. Germline V gene data show CDR1 as SGHRS and CDR2 as YFSETQ. CDR3 length equals 16 residues. Trimming took off 0 bases at V and 2 bases at J, with 9 bases between the two ends.

The table lists this clone with a count of one. This chain joins TRBV24-1 and TRBJ2-7; possible D gene TRBD2, 5 bases. V dropped 8 bases and J dropped 3 bases, with 16 bases sitting between them. The CDR3 has 14 amino acids. Germline CDR1 and CDR2: KGHDR and SFDVKD. CDR3 sequence (DNA): TGTGCCACCAATTCAGGAGGCCCCAACTACGAGCAGTACTTC. This translates into CATNSGGPNYEQYF.

The genes are TRBV6-4 and TRBJ2-3, with TRBD2 matching 7 bases. The CDR3 covers 14 residues. From germline, CDR1 is MRHNA and CDR2 SNTAGT. With 2 bases clipped from V and 1 base from J, the junction kept 0 bases outside the gene matches. DNA of the CDR3: TGTGCCAGCAGTGACGCGGGGGGCACAGATACGCAGTATTTT. It specifies CASSDAGGTDTQYF.

This chain joins TRBV3-1 (or the pseudogene TRBV3-2) and TRBJ2-3; TRBD1 agrees at 9 bases. The trim removed 4 bases at V and 1 base at J, leaving 9 bases unmatched. Germline V gene data show CDR1 as LGHDT and CDR2 as YNNKEL (reference sequence). The CDR3 consists of 17 residues. DNA for the CDR3: TGTGCCAGCAGCCCAAGAACCTGGACAGGGGGCACAGATACGCAGTATTTT. Protein sequence: CASSPRTWTGGTDTQYF.

The CDR3 loop is CASSASGAPNTEAFF. The DNA for the CDR3 is TGTGCCAGCAGCGCATCAGGGGCGCCGAACACTGAAGCTTTCTTT. The chain combines TRBV9 with TRBJ1-1, with a possible D match to TRBD1 (6 bases). V lost 3 bases to trimming and J lost 1 base, with 13 bases between them. The CDR3 runs 15 residues. Germline V gene data show CDR1 as SGDLS and CDR2 as YYNGEE.

This clone was detected only once. This chain uses TRBV3-1 (or the pseudogene TRBV3-2) with TRBJ2-5; D call uncertain. The CDR3 is made up of 12 amino acids. Germline CDR1 is LGHDT and CDR2 is YNNKEL (reference sequence). V gave up 2 bases and J gave up 4 bases, with 5 bases separating them. The CDR3 region is CASSQFGETQYF. As DNA, the CDR3 is TGTGCCAGCAGCCAATTCGGAGAGACCCAGTACTTC.

The genes are TRBV4-2 and TRBJ1-6; perhaps TRBD1 as D (6 bases). The germline CDR1 and CDR2 sequences are LGHNA and YNFKEQ. V was pared by 5 bases and J by 3 bases, with 11 bases between. This CDR3 region has 15 residues. The CDR3 coding sequence is TGTGCCAGCAGCGACGGACAGTTCTATAATTCACCCCTCCACTTT. The encoded protein is CASSDGQFYNSPLHF.

This chain joins TRBV5-1 and TRBJ1-1; tentative D call: TRBD1 (5 bases). V lost 3 bases to trimming and J lost 1 base, with 10 bases between them. Per germline, CDR1 SGHRS and CDR2 YFSETQ. The CDR3 is 14 residues long. In DNA, the CDR3 is TGCGCCAGCAGCTCCAGGGTCCCGAACACTGAAGCTTTCTTT. As protein: CASSSRVPNTEAFF.

This rearrangement joins TRBV27 to TRBJ1-3, with TRBD1 matching 8 bases. The CDR3 contains 15 residues. The J segment lost 0 bases and the V segment lost 3 bases, leaving 1 base of the junction unmatched. The germline V gene has CDR1 MNHEY and CDR2 SMNVEV (reference sequence). CDR3 sequence: CASSFTGGSGNTIYF. As DNA, the CDR3 is TGTGCCAGCAGTTTTACAGGGGGCTCTGGAAACACCATATATTTT.

The V and J genes are TRBV5-4 and TRBJ1-1; the D gene is possibly TRBD1 (5 bases). Germline CDR1 and CDR2: SGHNT and YYREEE (reference sequence). The CDR3 has 14 amino acids. Trimming removed 4 bases at V and 1 base at J, with 11 bases between. DNA for the CDR3: TGTGCCAGCAGCACCCCGACAGCGAACACTGAAGCTTTCTTT. Protein product: CASSTPTANTEAFF.

This clone has just a few counts. J is TRBJ2-1 and V is TRBV28; TRBD2 aligns across 9 bases. The CDR3 runs 11 residues. The V and J ends lost 11 bases and 9 bases, in that order; junction bases with no gene match: 5. In germline, CDR1 is MDHEN, CDR2 SYDVKM. DNA of the CDR3: TGTGCCGCCCAGCGGGGGGCTGAGCAGTTCTTC. This translates into CAAQRGAEQFF.

The genes are TRBV2 and TRBJ1-3; 9 nucleotides align to TRBD1. Germline V gives CDR1 SNHLY, CDR2 FYNNEI. The CDR3 is 15 residues long. The J segment lost 4 bases and the V segment lost 4 bases, leaving 5 bases of the junction unmatched. The CDR3 here is CASSGTGGSGNTIYF. CDR3 in DNA: TGTGCCAGCAGTGGTACAGGGGGCTCAGGAAACACCATATATTTT.

The V call is TRBV9, the J call TRBJ2-1, with 8 positions matching TRBD1. The trim removed 0 bases at V and 8 bases at J, leaving 10 bases unmatched. From germline, CDR1 is SGDLS and CDR2 YYNGEE. This CDR3 spans 16 amino acids. The CDR3 loop reads CASSVGRDRSVDEQFF. CDR3 bases: TGTGCCAGCAGCGTAGGAAGGGACAGGTCAGTCGATGAGCAGTTCTTC.

This clone was counted a single time. V usage is TRBV7-6 and J usage is TRBJ1-1; D unresolved. This CDR3 comprises 16 residues. Trimming shortened V by 2 bases and J by 0 bases, and 13 bases separated the two germline ends. Germline V gene data show CDR1 as SGHVS and CDR2 as FNYEAQ. CDR3 in amino acids: CASSLKNAGMNTEAFF. CDR3 coding DNA: TGTGCCAGCAGCTTAAAGAACGCGGGTATGAACACTGAAGCTTTCTTT.

The chain carries TRBV7-9 and TRBJ1-2, with D maybe TRBD1 (5 bases). The germline V gene encodes CDR1 SEHNR and CDR2 FQNEAQ (reference sequence). CDR3 length equals 13 residues. V was pared by 5 bases and J by 6 bases, with 13 bases between. The CDR3 nucleotides read TGTGCCAGCAGCGTTCAGGGTTCCGATGGCTACACCTTC. Protein sequence: CASSVQGSDGYTF.

This chain joins TRBV7-8 and TRBJ2-3; 7 nucleotides align to TRBD2. The CDR3 has 16 residues. The trim removed 1 base at V and 0 bases at J, leaving 4 bases unmatched. Germline values: CDR1 SGHVS, CDR2 FQNEAQ. CDR3 loop: CASSLGGAGSTDTQYF. The CDR3 nucleotides read TGTGCCAGCAGCTTAGGAGGAGCGGGGAGCACAGATACGCAGTATTTT.

The V gene is TRBV9, the J gene TRBJ1-1; unclear D gene. Germline V CDR1 and CDR2: SGDLS, YYNGEE. Trimming pared 0 bases from V and 4 bases from J, leaving 13 bases between. This CDR3 is built from 15 residues. As DNA, the CDR3 is TGTGCCAGCAGCGTAGGGGCAGTGGATGCCACTGAAGCTTTCTTT. Translated: CASSVGAVDATEAFF.

This clone showed up just a few times. The chain recombines TRBV18 with TRBJ2-3, with a tentative D call TRBD1 (6 bases). This CDR3 is built from 14 residues. Germline CDR1 reads KGHSH; CDR2 reads LQKENI. V was clipped by 4 bases and J by 5 bases, with 13 bases between them. This CDR3 is CASSQGTGKDTQYF. The CDR3 DNA follows: TGTGCCAGCTCACAGGGAACAGGGAAAGATACGCAGTATTTT.

V gene TRBV10-3 combines with J gene TRBJ1-5; 9 bases map to TRBD1. The CDR3 is 14 residues long. Germline V gene sequence: CDR1 ENHRY, CDR2 SYGVKD. J lost 4 bases, V lost 2 bases, and 0 bases had no gene match. The CDR3 sequence is CAISEGTGNQPQHF. The CDR3 bases are TGTGCCATCAGTGAGGGGACAGGGAATCAGCCCCAGCATTTT.

The V call is TRBV4-1, the J call TRBJ2-1, with 7 positions matching TRBD2. V lost 0 bases to trimming and J lost 7 bases; unmatched junction nucleotides: 12. CDR3 size: 17 residues. CDR1 MGHRA and CDR2 YSYEKL come from the germline V gene. CDR3 amino acids: CASSQDRAGGGTNEQFF. For the CDR3, the DNA is TGCGCCAGCAGCCAAGATAGAGCGGGCGGGGGAACAAATGAGCAGTTCTTC.